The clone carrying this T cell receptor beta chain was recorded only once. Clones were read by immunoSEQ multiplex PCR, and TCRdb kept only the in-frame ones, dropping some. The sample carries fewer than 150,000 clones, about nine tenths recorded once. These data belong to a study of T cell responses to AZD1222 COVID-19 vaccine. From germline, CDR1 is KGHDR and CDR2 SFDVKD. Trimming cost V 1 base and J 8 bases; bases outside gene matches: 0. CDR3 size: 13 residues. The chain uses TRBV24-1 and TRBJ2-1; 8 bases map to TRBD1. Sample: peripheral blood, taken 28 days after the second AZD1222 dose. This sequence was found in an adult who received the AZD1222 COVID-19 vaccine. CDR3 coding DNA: TGTGCCACCAGTGATTTCAGGGGGCATGAGCAGTTCTTC. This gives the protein CATSDFRGHEQFF.